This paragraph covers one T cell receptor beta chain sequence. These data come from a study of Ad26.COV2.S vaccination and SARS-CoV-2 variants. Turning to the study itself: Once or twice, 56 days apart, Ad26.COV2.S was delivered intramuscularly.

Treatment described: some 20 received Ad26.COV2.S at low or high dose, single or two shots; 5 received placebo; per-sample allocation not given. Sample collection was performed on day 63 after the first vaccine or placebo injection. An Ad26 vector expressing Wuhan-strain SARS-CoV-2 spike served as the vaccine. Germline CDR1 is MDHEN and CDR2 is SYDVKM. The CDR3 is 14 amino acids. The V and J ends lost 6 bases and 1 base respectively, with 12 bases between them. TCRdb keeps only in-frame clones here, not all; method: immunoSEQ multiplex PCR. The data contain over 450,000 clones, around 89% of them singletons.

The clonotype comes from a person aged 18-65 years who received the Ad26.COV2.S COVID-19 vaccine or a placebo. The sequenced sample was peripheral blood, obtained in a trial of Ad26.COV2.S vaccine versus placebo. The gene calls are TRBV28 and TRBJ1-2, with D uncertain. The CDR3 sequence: CASSLSAHNYGYTF. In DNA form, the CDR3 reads TGTGCCAGCAGCCTGTCGGCGCATAACTATGGCTACACCTTC.